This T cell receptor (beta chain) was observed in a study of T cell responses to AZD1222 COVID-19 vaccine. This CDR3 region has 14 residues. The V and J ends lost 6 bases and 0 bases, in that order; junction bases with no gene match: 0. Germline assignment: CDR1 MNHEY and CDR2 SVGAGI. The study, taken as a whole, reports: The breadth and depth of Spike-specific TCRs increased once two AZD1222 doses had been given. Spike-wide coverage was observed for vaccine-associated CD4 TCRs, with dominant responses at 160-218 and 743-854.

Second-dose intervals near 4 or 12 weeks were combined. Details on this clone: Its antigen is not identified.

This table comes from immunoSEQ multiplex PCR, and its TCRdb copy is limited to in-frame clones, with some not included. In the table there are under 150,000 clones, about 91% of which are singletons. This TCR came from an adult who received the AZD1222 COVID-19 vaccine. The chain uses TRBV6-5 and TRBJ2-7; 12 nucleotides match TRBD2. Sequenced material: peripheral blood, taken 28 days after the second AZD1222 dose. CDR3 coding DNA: TGTGCCAGCAGGACTAGCGGGGGCTCCTACGAGCAGTACTTC. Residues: CASRTSGGSYEQYF.